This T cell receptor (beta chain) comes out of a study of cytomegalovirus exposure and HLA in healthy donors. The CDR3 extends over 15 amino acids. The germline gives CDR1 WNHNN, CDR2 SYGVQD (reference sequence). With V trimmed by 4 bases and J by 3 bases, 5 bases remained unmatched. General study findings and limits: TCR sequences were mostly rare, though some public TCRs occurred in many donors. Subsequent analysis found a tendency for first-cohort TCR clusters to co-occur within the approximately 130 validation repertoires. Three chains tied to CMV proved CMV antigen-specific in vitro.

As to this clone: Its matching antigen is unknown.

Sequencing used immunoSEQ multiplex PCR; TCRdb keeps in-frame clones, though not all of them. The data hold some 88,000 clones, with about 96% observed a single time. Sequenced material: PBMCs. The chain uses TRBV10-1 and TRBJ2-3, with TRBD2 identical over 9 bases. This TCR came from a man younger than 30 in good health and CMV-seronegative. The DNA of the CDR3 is TGCGCCAGCAGTGTGGCTAGCGGGACGACAGATACGCAGTATTTT. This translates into CASSVASGTTDTQYF.